The rows below give T cell receptor beta chains drawn from one sample of a study of cytomegalovirus exposure and HLA in healthy donors. Produced via immunoSEQ multiplex PCR; TCRdb's table is partial and in-frame only. Altogether some 110,000 clones are present, roughly 73% being singletons, with the ten largest covering around 0.9%. The sequencing input was PBMCs. The receptors were gathered from a woman aged 25 to 45 in good health and CMV-seronegative. CDR3s include the opening cysteine and the closing phenylalanine or tryptophan. A D gene is named only where the DNA matches it firmly. The size field is filled for only some rows; it gives once, few, many or a size class.

d_call: TRBD2
clone_size: .
v_call: TRBV27
j_call: TRBJ2-2
cdr3_aa: CASRWAGGPGGELFF
cdr3_nt: TGTGCCAGCAGATGGGCGGGAGGGCCCGGTGGGGAGCTGTTTTTT

d_call: .
clone_size: few
v_call: TRBV11-3
j_call: TRBJ1-2
cdr3_aa: CASSPRQGSSINYGYTF
cdr3_nt: TGTGCCAGCAGCCCTCGGCAGGGCTCGTCGATTAACTATGGCTACACCTTC

d_call: .
clone_size: .
v_call: TRBV9
j_call: TRBJ1-1
cdr3_aa: CASSVEAGQRAFF
cdr3_nt: TGTGCCAGCAGCGTAGAGGCGGGGCAAAGGGCTTTCTTT

d_call: .
clone_size: .
v_call: TRBV9
j_call: TRBJ1-1
cdr3_aa: CASSVLNTLNTEAFF
cdr3_nt: TGTGCCAGCAGCGTACTTAACACCTTGAACACTGAAGCTTTCTTT

d_call: .
clone_size: few
v_call: TRBV30
j_call: TRBJ1-1
cdr3_aa: CAWSRRETTEAFF
cdr3_nt: TGTGCCTGGAGCCGACGGGAAACCACTGAAGCTTTCTTT

d_call: TRBD1
clone_size: .
v_call: TRBV5-1
j_call: TRBJ2-3
cdr3_aa: CASSLAGTGGRDTQYF
cdr3_nt: TGCGCCAGCAGCTTGGCGGGGACAGGGGGCCGGGATACGCAGTATTTT

d_call: .
clone_size: .
v_call: TRBV4-3
j_call: TRBJ1-1
cdr3_aa: CASSQIPGAEAFF
cdr3_nt: TGCGCCAGCAGCCAAATACCCGGGGCTGAAGCTTTCTTT

d_call: .
clone_size: once
v_call: TRBV19
j_call: TRBJ1-5
cdr3_aa: CASKAGLYSNQPQHF
cdr3_nt: TGTGCCAGTAAGGCAGGACTGTATAGCAATCAGCCCCAGCATTTT

d_call: TRBD2
clone_size: once
v_call: TRBV2
j_call: TRBJ2-1
cdr3_aa: CASMVREGQYNEQFF
cdr3_nt: TGTGCCAGCATGGTGCGGGAGGGCCAGTACAATGAGCAGTTCTTC

d_call: .
clone_size: once
v_call: TRBV7-9
j_call: TRBJ1-2
cdr3_aa: CASSLEGISWGGYTF
cdr3_nt: TGTGCCAGCAGCTTAGAGGGGATCTCCTGGGGTGGCTACACCTTC

d_call: TRBD1
clone_size: .
v_call: TRBV30
j_call: TRBJ1-2
cdr3_aa: CAWSVLGTGPTHYGYTF
cdr3_nt: TGTGCCTGGAGTGTACTTGGGACAGGGCCTACTCACTATGGCTACACCTTC

d_call: TRBD1
clone_size: .
v_call: TRBV5-8
j_call: TRBJ2-5
cdr3_aa: CASSSTGEETQYF
cdr3_nt: TGTGCCAGCAGCAGCACAGGGGAAGAGACCCAGTACTTC

d_call: .
clone_size: .
v_call: TRBV11-3
j_call: TRBJ1-2
cdr3_aa: CASSPSGANYGYTF
cdr3_nt: TGTGCCAGCAGCCCGTCGGGGGCTAACTATGGCTACACCTTC

d_call: TRBD1
clone_size: .
v_call: TRBV5-1
j_call: TRBJ2-1
cdr3_aa: CASSSGTGELYNEQFF
cdr3_nt: TGCGCCAGCAGCTCCGGGACAGGGGAACTATACAATGAGCAGTTCTTC

d_call: .
clone_size: .
v_call: TRBV7-9
j_call: TRBJ1-3
cdr3_aa: CASSWWPNGNTIYF
cdr3_nt: TGTGCCAGCAGCTGGTGGCCAAACGGAAACACCATATATTTT

d_call: .
clone_size: .
v_call: TRBV7-9
j_call: TRBJ1-2
cdr3_aa: CASSWEIGNYGYTF
cdr3_nt: TGTGCCAGCAGCTGGGAGATAGGGAACTATGGCTACACCTTC

d_call: TRBD2
clone_size: once
v_call: TRBV10-3
j_call: TRBJ2-3
cdr3_aa: CAISESGGGGDTQYF
cdr3_nt: TGTGCCATCAGTGAGTCTGGCGGGGGGGGAGATACGCAGTATTTT

d_call: TRBD1
clone_size: few
v_call: TRBV15
j_call: TRBJ1-4
cdr3_aa: CATSRGQGNEKLFF
cdr3_nt: TGTGCCACCAGCAGAGGACAGGGGAATGAAAAACTGTTTTTT

d_call: .
clone_size: .
v_call: TRBV25-1
j_call: TRBJ1-1
cdr3_aa: CASSESAGFTEAFF
cdr3_nt: TGTGCCAGCAGTGAATCAGCAGGGTTCACTGAAGCTTTCTTT

d_call: .
clone_size: .
v_call: TRBV7-8
j_call: TRBJ2-2
cdr3_aa: CASRVQAITGELFF
cdr3_nt: TGTGCCAGCCGCGTCCAAGCTATCACCGGGGAGCTGTTTTTT

d_call: .
clone_size: once
v_call: TRBV4-3
j_call: TRBJ2-3
cdr3_aa: CASSQDTGVAQYF
cdr3_nt: TGCGCCAGCAGCCAAGACACGGGGGTAGCGCAGTATTTT

d_call: TRBD1
clone_size: .
v_call: TRBV9
j_call: TRBJ1-1
cdr3_aa: CASSPGQGVTEAFF
cdr3_nt: TGTGCCAGCAGCCCGGGACAGGGGGTCACTGAAGCTTTCTTT

d_call: .
clone_size: .
v_call: TRBV10-2
j_call: TRBJ2-5
cdr3_aa: CASSESSVRGMYQETQYF
cdr3_nt: TGCGCCAGCAGTGAGTCGAGTGTTCGCGGGATGTACCAAGAGACCCAGTACTTC

d_call: TRBD1
clone_size: few
v_call: TRBV2
j_call: TRBJ2-7
cdr3_aa: CASSVRTGHHEQYF
cdr3_nt: TGTGCCAGCAGTGTACGGACAGGGCACCACGAGCAGTACTTC

d_call: TRBD1
clone_size: .
v_call: TRBV5-1
j_call: TRBJ2-7
cdr3_aa: CASSPLTGDSYEQYF
cdr3_nt: TGCGCCAGCAGCCCTCTGACAGGGGATTCCTACGAGCAGTACTTC

d_call: .
clone_size: .
v_call: TRBV5-1
j_call: TRBJ2-1
cdr3_aa: CASSLIAPRSNNEQFF
cdr3_nt: TGCGCCAGCAGCTTGATTGCGCCGAGAAGTAACAATGAGCAGTTCTTC

d_call: .
clone_size: .
v_call: TRBV7-9
j_call: TRBJ1-1
cdr3_aa: CASSLLPPTEAFF
cdr3_nt: TGTGCCAGCAGCTTACTCCCTCCTACTGAAGCTTTCTTT

d_call: .
clone_size: .
v_call: TRBV4-3
j_call: TRBJ1-2
cdr3_aa: CASSPFLARGGADYGYTF
cdr3_nt: TGCGCCAGCAGCCCATTTTTGGCCCGGGGGGGGGCCGACTATGGCTACACCTTC

d_call: .
clone_size: .
v_call: TRBV7-9
j_call: TRBJ1-1
cdr3_aa: CASSLAEGSEAFF
cdr3_nt: TGTGCCAGCAGCTTAGCGGAGGGGTCCGAAGCTTTCTTT

d_call: .
clone_size: .
v_call: TRBV2
j_call: TRBJ2-1
cdr3_aa: CASSPSSYNEQFF
cdr3_nt: TGTGCCAGCAGTCCTAGCTCCTACAATGAGCAGTTCTTC

d_call: .
clone_size: once
v_call: TRBV9
j_call: TRBJ1-2
cdr3_aa: CASSPPRRVDYGYTF
cdr3_nt: TGTGCCAGCAGCCCCCCCAGACGGGTGGACTATGGCTACACCTTC

d_call: .
clone_size: once
v_call: TRBV27
j_call: TRBJ1-5
cdr3_aa: CASSLMAGNQPQHF
cdr3_nt: TGTGCCAGCAGTTTAATGGCAGGGAATCAGCCCCAGCATTTT

d_call: .
clone_size: few
v_call: TRBV18
j_call: TRBJ1-1
cdr3_aa: CASSLMDSSNTEAFF
cdr3_nt: TGTGCCAGCTCACTAATGGACAGTTCGAACACTGAAGCTTTCTTT

d_call: .
clone_size: .
v_call: TRBV7-2
j_call: TRBJ1-1
cdr3_aa: CASSLARAGNTEAFF
cdr3_nt: TGTGCCAGCAGCTTAGCGAGAGCAGGAAACACTGAAGCTTTCTTT

d_call: TRBD1
clone_size: .
v_call: TRBV7-2
j_call: TRBJ1-2
cdr3_aa: CASSTPPGTGGGYTF
cdr3_nt: TGTGCCAGCAGCACACCCCCCGGGACAGGGGGCGGCTACACCTTC

d_call: TRBD2
clone_size: few
v_call: TRBV15
j_call: TRBJ2-1
cdr3_aa: CATSPGTSGGSSYNEQFF
cdr3_nt: TGTGCCACCAGTCCCGGGACTAGCGGGGGGAGCTCCTACAATGAGCAGTTCTTC

d_call: .
clone_size: .
v_call: TRBV5-6
j_call: TRBJ1-1
cdr3_aa: CASSLHTEAFF
cdr3_nt: TGTGCCAGCAGCCTACACACTGAAGCTTTCTTT

d_call: TRBD2
clone_size: few
v_call: TRBV6-5
j_call: TRBJ2-1
cdr3_aa: CASRGLAGGYNEQFF
cdr3_nt: TGTGCCAGCAGGGGACTAGCGGGGGGGTACAATGAGCAGTTCTTC

d_call: TRBD1
clone_size: .
v_call: TRBV5-1
j_call: TRBJ1-1
cdr3_aa: CASSLGQGSAFF
cdr3_nt: TGCGCCAGCAGCTTGGGACAGGGTTCAGCTTTCTTT

d_call: TRBD1
clone_size: .
v_call: TRBV5-1
j_call: TRBJ1-5
cdr3_aa: CASSPGQGASNQPQHF
cdr3_nt: TGCGCCAGCAGCCCGGGACAGGGGGCAAGCAATCAGCCCCAGCATTTT

d_call: .
clone_size: .
v_call: TRBV4-3
j_call: TRBJ1-2
cdr3_aa: CASSQAWGGNYGYTF
cdr3_nt: TGCGCCAGCAGCCAGGCCTGGGGGGGGAACTATGGCTACACCTTC

d_call: .
clone_size: once
v_call: TRBV6-5
j_call: TRBJ2-7
cdr3_aa: CASSYSRYKPHEQYF
cdr3_nt: TGTGCCAGCAGTTACTCGAGGTATAAACCCCACGAGCAGTACTTC

d_call: TRBD2
clone_size: .
v_call: TRBV5-4
j_call: TRBJ2-3
cdr3_aa: CASSFLLRGVADTQYF
cdr3_nt: TGTGCCAGCAGCTTTCTTTTGCGGGGGGTGGCAGATACGCAGTATTTT

d_call: .
clone_size: .
v_call: TRBV6-5
j_call: TRBJ2-7
cdr3_aa: CASSYGGTTYEQYF
cdr3_nt: TGTGCCAGCAGTTATGGCGGAACCACCTACGAGCAGTACTTC

d_call: TRBD1
clone_size: .
v_call: TRBV29-1
j_call: TRBJ1-1
cdr3_aa: CSVWDRASEAFF
cdr3_nt: TGCAGCGTTTGGGACAGGGCTTCTGAAGCTTTCTTT

d_call: .
clone_size: once
v_call: TRBV29-1
j_call: TRBJ1-2
cdr3_aa: CSATVSDSPPSTYGYTF
cdr3_nt: TGCAGCGCAACCGTCTCGGACAGCCCCCCCAGCACCTATGGCTACACCTTC

d_call: .
clone_size: once
v_call: TRBV29-1
j_call: TRBJ1-2
cdr3_aa: CSVVTGGYTF
cdr3_nt: TGCAGCGTCGTAACAGGAGGCTACACCTTC

d_call: .
clone_size: .
v_call: TRBV7-8
j_call: TRBJ2-2
cdr3_aa: CASSLRPLTTDSNTGELFF
cdr3_nt: TGTGCCAGCAGCTTACGGCCTCTGACGACAGATTCTAACACCGGGGAGCTGTTTTTT

d_call: TRBD1
clone_size: .
v_call: TRBV6-5
j_call: TRBJ2-5
cdr3_aa: CASSSRTGVGETQYF
cdr3_nt: TGTGCCAGCAGTTCACGGACAGGGGTGGGAGAGACCCAGTACTTC

d_call: .
clone_size: .
v_call: TRBV7-9
j_call: TRBJ2-5
cdr3_aa: CASSRETQYF
cdr3_nt: TGTGCCAGCAGCCGGGAGACCCAGTACTTC

d_call: TRBD1
clone_size: .
v_call: TRBV4-2
j_call: TRBJ2-5
cdr3_aa: CASSQTPGQGQETQYF
cdr3_nt: TGTGCCAGCAGCCAAACACCGGGACAGGGTCAAGAGACCCAGTACTTC

d_call: .
clone_size: .
v_call: TRBV6-5
j_call: TRBJ1-2
cdr3_aa: CASRGGGGVNGYTF
cdr3_nt: TGTGCCAGCAGGGGCGGGGGGGGTGTGAATGGCTACACCTTC

d_call: .
clone_size: .
v_call: TRBV6-7
j_call: TRBJ2-2
cdr3_aa: CASSSLRGGDTGELFF
cdr3_nt: TGTGCCAGCAGTTCGCTTAGGGGGGGGGACACCGGGGAGCTGTTTTTT

d_call: .
clone_size: .
v_call: TRBV9
j_call: TRBJ2-3
cdr3_aa: CASSVRGTGIDTQYF
cdr3_nt: TGTGCCAGCAGCGTAAGGGGGACCGGCATAGATACGCAGTATTTT

d_call: .
clone_size: .
v_call: TRBV5-6
j_call: TRBJ2-7
cdr3_aa: CASSLVEERGYEQYF
cdr3_nt: TGTGCCAGCAGCTTGGTAGAGGAACGAGGCTACGAGCAGTACTTC

d_call: TRBD2
clone_size: many
v_call: TRBV6-1
j_call: TRBJ2-3
cdr3_aa: CASSELAGGPDTQYF
cdr3_nt: TGTGCCAGCAGTGAACTAGCGGGGGGGCCAGATACGCAGTATTTT

d_call: TRBD1
clone_size: .
v_call: TRBV29-1
j_call: TRBJ2-3
cdr3_aa: CSVPGQAVTQYF
cdr3_nt: TGCAGCGTTCCGGGACAGGCTGTTACGCAGTATTTT

d_call: TRBD1
clone_size: .
v_call: TRBV6-5
j_call: TRBJ1-2
cdr3_aa: CASSTQGVIYTF
cdr3_nt: TGTGCCAGCAGTACCCAGGGGGTGATCTACACCTTC

d_call: .
clone_size: .
v_call: TRBV6-5
j_call: TRBJ1-3
cdr3_aa: CASRPGGGNTIYF
cdr3_nt: TGTGCCAGCAGGCCCGGGGGAGGAAACACCATATATTTT